The 3 T cell receptor beta chains below come from one sample, sequenced in a study of T cells in Graves' hyperthyroidism and ophthalmopathy (dated by TCRdb to between 2019 and 2020). Library preparation was by multiplex PCR. The run used an Illumina HiSeq 2000. The TCR beta CDR3 regions were amplified from RNA transcripts. The TCR CDR3 was subjected to a first round of RT-PCR using the HTBI primer set and the Qiagen OneStep RT-PCR kit. TCRdb reprocessed the public reads (quality trimming at Q25 with fastp, clone calling with MiXCR) and kept in-frame beta chains. Rows are unified per CDR3 protein, each entry keeping the most common DNA and genes. The sample data list approximately 570,000 distinct CDR3 sequences, and just under 20% of these were observed just once. Less than 55% of the sample lies in the top ten. Material: blood. These receptors all stem from a man aged 40-55 years with Graves' ophthalmopathy.

V and J are TRBV6-2 or TRBV6-3 and TRBJ2-6, with TRBD1 identical over 9 bases. The CDR3 runs 13 residues. The germline CDR1 and CDR2 sequences are MNHEY and SVGEGT. The J segment lost 10 bases and the V segment lost 4 bases, leaving 2 bases of the junction unmatched. The CDR3 nucleotides read TGTGCCAGCAGTTTGGACAGGGGTAACGTCCTGACTTTC. It yields the protein CASSLDRGNVLTF.

This clonotype was seen repeatedly, ten times or more. The genes are TRBV18 and TRBJ2-3; D unclear. Germline V CDR1 and CDR2: KGHSH, LQKENI. V was cut by 8 bases and J by 0 bases, with 6 bases left in between. The length of the CDR3 is 12 residues. The DNA of the CDR3 is TGTGCCAGCAGCCCTAGCACAGATACGCAGTATTTT. This encodes CASSPSTDTQYF.

This clonotype was counted only a few times. J is TRBJ1-1 and V is TRBV6-1; D unclear. This CDR3 has 14 residues. V lost 6 bases and J 5 bases, leaving 16 bases between the germline ends. CDR1 is MNHNS and CDR2 is SASEGT in the germline V gene. The CDR3 region has the DNA TGTGCCAGCAGCGGCAGCCCTCTGGGAACTGAAGCTTTCTTT. Protein: CASSGSPLGTEAFF.